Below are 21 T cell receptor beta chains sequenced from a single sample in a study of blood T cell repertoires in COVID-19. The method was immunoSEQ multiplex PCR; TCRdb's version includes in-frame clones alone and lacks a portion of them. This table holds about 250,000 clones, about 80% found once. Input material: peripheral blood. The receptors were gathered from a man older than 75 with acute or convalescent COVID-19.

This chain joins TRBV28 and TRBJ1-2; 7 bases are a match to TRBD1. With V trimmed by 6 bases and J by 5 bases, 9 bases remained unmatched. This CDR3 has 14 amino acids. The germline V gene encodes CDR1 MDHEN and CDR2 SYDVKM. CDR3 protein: CASSADRVRYGYTF. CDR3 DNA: TGTGCCAGCAGCGCCGACAGGGTTCGGTATGGCTACACCTTC.

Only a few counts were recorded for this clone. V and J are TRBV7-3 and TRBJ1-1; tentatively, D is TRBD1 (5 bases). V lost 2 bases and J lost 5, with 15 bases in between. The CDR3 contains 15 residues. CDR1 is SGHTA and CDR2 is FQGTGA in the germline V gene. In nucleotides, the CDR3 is TGTGCCAGCAGCTTAGAACATGGGGGAGGGACTGAAGCTTTCTTT. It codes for CASSLEHGGGTEAFF.

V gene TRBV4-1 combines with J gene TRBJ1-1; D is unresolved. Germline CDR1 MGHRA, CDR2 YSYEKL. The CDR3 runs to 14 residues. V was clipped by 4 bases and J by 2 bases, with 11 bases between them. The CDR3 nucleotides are TGCGCCAGCAGCCTAGACGGGAGAAACACTGAAGCTTTCTTT. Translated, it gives CASSLDGRNTEAFF.

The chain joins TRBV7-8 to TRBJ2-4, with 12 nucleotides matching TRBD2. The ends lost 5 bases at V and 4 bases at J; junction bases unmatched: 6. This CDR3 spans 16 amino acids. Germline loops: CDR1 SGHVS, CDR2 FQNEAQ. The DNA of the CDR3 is TGTGCCAGCAGCAAGGGGGGACTAGCGGGTAAAAACATTCAGTACTTC. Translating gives CASSKGGLAGKNIQYF.

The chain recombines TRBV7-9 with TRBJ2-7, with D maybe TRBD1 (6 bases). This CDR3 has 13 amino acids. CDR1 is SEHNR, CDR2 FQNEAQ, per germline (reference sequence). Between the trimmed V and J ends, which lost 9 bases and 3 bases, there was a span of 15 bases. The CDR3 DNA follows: TGTGCCAGTGTGGGGACATCCGTCTACGAGCAGTACTTC. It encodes CASVGTSVYEQYF.

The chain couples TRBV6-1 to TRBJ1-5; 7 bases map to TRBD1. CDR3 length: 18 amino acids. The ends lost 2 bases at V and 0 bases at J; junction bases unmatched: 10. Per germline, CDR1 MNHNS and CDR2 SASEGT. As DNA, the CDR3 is TGTGCCAGCAGTGAAATGGGGGACAGCCAATATAGCAATCAGCCCCAGCATTTT. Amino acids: CASSEMGDSQYSNQPQHF.

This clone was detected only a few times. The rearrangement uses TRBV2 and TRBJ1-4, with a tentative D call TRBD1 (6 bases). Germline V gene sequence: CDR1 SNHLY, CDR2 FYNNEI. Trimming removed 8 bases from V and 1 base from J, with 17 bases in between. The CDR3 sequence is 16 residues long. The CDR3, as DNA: TGTGCCAGCCGGGTCGGGGACATACAAACTAATGAAAAACTGTTTTTT. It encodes CASRVGDIQTNEKLFF.

CDR3 loop: CATGQDHQPQHF. The DNA of the CDR3 is TGTGCTACAGGACAGGATCATCAGCCCCAGCATTTT. The chain uses TRBV7-8 and TRBJ1-5; 7 bases agree with TRBD1. Germline assignment: CDR1 SGHVS and CDR2 FQNEAQ. The CDR3 extends over 12 amino acids.

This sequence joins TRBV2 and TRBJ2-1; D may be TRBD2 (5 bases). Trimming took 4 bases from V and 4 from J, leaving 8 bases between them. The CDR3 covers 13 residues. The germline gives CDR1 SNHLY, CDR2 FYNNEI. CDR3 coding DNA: TGTGCCAGCAGTGGGACTTCGTACAATGAGCAGTTCTTC. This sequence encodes CASSGTSYNEQFF.

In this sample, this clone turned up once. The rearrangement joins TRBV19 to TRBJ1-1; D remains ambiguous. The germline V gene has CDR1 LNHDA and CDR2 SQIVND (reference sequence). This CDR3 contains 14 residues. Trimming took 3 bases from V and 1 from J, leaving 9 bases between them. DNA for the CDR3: TGTGCCAGTAGTATGAGAGAGGGGAACACTGAAGCTTTCTTT. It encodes CASSMREGNTEAFF.

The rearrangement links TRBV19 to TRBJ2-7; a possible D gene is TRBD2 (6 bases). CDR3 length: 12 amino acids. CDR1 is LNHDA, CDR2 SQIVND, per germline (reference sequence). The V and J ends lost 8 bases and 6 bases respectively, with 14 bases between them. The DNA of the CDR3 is TGTGCCAGTGATGCAGGCGGGGCCGAGCAGTACTTC. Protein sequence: CASDAGGAEQYF.

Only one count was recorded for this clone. CDR3 DNA: TGTGCCAGTAGACCGACAGAATTGAGAAAACTGTTTTTT. This gives the protein CASRPTELRKLFF. This chain uses TRBV19 with TRBJ1-4, with D maybe TRBD1 (5 bases). CDR3 size: 13 residues. Trimming took off 6 bases at V and 10 bases at J, with 15 bases between the two ends. Germline loops: CDR1 LNHDA, CDR2 SQIVND (reference sequence).

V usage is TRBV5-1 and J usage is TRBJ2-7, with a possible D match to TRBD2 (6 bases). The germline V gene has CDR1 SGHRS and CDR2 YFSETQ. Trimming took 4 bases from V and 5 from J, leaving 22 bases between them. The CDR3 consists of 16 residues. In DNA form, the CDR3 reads TGCGCCAGCAGCGCTTTCGCACGGGACGGGAGAAACGAGCAGTACTTC. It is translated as CASSAFARDGRNEQYF.

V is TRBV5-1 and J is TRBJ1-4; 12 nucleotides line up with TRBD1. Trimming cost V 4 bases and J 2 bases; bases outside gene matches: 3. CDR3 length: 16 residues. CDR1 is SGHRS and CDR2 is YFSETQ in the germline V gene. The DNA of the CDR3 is TGCGCCAGCAGCCCCGGGACAGGGGGCACTAATGAAAAACTGTTTTTT. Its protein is CASSPGTGGTNEKLFF.

The CDR3 reads CASSRRGEQARTQYF. CDR3 DNA sequence: TGTGCCAGCAGCCGCAGGGGGGAACAAGCGAGGACGCAGTATTTT. The chain is built from TRBV3-1 (or the pseudogene TRBV3-2) and TRBJ2-3, with D possibly matching TRBD1 (7 bases). Germline V gene lookup returns CDR1 LGHDT and CDR2 YNNKEL (reference sequence). The germline V and J ends were trimmed by 4 bases and 9 bases, with 20 bases remaining between them. The CDR3 is 15 amino acids.

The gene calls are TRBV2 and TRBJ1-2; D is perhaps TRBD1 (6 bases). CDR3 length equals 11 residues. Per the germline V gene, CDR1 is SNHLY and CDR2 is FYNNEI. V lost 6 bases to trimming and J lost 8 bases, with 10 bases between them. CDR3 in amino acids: CASSRGWGYTF. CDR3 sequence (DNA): TGTGCCAGCAGCAGGGGCTGGGGCTACACCTTC.

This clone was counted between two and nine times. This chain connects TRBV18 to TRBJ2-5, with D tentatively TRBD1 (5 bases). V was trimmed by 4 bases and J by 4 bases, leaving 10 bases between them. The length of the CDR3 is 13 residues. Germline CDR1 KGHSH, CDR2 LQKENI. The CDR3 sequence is CASSQGKGETQYF. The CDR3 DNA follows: TGTGCCAGCTCACAGGGGAAGGGAGAGACCCAGTACTTC.

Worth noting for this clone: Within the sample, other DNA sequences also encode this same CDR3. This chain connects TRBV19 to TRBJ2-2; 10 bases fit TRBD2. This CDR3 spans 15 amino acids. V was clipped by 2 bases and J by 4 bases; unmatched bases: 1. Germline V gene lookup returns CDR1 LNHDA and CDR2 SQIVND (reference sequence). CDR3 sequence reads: CASSILAGATGELFF. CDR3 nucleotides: TGTGCCAGTAGTATACTAGCGGGGGCCACCGGGGAGCTGTTTTTT.

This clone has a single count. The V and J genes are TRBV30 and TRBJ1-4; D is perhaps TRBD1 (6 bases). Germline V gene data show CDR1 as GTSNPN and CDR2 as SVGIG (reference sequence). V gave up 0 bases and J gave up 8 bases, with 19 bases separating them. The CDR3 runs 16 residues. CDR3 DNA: TGTGCCTGGAGTGTACGAGGCAGGGACATTGGGGAAAAACTGTTTTTT. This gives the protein CAWSVRGRDIGEKLFF.

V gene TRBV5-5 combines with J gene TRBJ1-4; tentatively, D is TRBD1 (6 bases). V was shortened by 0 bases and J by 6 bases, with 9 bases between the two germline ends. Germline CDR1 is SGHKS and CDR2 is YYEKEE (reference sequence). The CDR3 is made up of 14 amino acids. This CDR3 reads CASSLGGLDEKLFF. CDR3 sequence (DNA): TGTGCCAGCAGCTTGGGGGGGCTTGATGAAAAACTGTTTTTT.

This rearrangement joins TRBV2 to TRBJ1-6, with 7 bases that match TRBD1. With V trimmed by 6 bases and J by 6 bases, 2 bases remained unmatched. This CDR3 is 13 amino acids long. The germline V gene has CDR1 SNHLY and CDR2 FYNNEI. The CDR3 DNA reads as TGTGCCAGCAGGGGACAGCCTAATTCACCCCTCCACTTT. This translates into CASRGQPNSPLHF.